These 20 T cell receptor beta chains were sequenced from one sample in a study of blood T cell repertoires in COVID-19. Clones were read by immunoSEQ multiplex PCR, and TCRdb kept only the in-frame ones, dropping some. The table records fewer than 250,000 clones, 82% of them present only once. Sequencing used peripheral blood. The source of these receptors is an older woman with COVID-19, enrolled during active disease.

In its sample, this clone was seen a few times. V is TRBV7-3 and J is TRBJ2-1, with a tentative D call TRBD1 (6 bases). Per germline, CDR1 SGHTA and CDR2 FQGTGA. There are 16 residues in the CDR3. With 5 bases removed from V and 4 bases from J, the gap between germline ends came to 18 bases. In DNA, the CDR3 is TGTGCCAGCAGCCCCACGGGGCAGGGGCCTTACAATGAGCAGTTCTTC. Residues: CASSPTGQGPYNEQFF.

Comments on this clone: Relative to the germline gene, one junction end is altered; a read error may explain this. The V call is TRBV7-7, the J call TRBJ2-1; TRBD2 matches at 8 bases. The CDR3 is made up of 14 amino acids. Germline values: CDR1 SSHAT, CDR2 FNYEAQ (reference sequence). The CDR3 spells CASSRSGVNNEQFF. The CDR3 DNA is TGTGCTAGCAGCCGTAGCGGGGTCAACAATGAGCAGTTCTTC.

This sequence joins TRBV5-6 and TRBJ2-7, with D tentatively TRBD1 (6 bases). CDR3 length: 16 amino acids. The germline gives CDR1 SGHDT, CDR2 YYEEEE. V lost 0 bases, J lost 9 bases, and 22 bases lay in between. Here the CDR3 reads CASSLDPTGIYEGQYV. The CDR3 DNA reads TGTGCCAGCAGCTTGGACCCTACAGGGATCTACGAAGGGCAGTACGTC.

The genes are TRBV11-2 and TRBJ2-3; TRBD2 agrees at 9 bases. This CDR3 comprises 17 residues. V gave up 5 bases and J gave up 2 bases; unmatched junction bases: 11. CDR1 and CDR2 from the germline V gene are SGHAT and FQNNGV. DNA of the CDR3: TGTGCCAGCAGCCTTAGCGGGGGAGGTCTGAACACAGATACGCAGTATTTT. Its protein is CASSLSGGGLNTDTQYF.

The chain employs TRBV5-5 and TRBJ2-7, with TRBD1 matching over 7 bases. Germline V CDR1 and CDR2: SGHKS, YYEKEE (reference sequence). Trimming at V came to 5 bases and at J to 7 bases, leaving 6 bases not matched to a gene. The CDR3 has 12 residues. CDR3 residues: CASRKTGQEQYF. The DNA for the CDR3 is TGTGCCAGCAGAAAGACAGGGCAGGAGCAGTACTTC.

CDR3 in amino acids: CASSFGALSGNTIYF. Here the CDR3 DNA reads TGTGCCAGCAGCTTCGGTGCACTCTCTGGAAACACCATATATTTT. The V gene is TRBV7-9, the J gene TRBJ1-3; D remains unclear. Looked up from germline, CDR1 is SEHNR and CDR2 is FQNEAQ (reference sequence). V was shortened by 3 bases and J by 0 bases, with 9 bases between the two germline ends. The length of the CDR3 is 15 residues.

The genes are TRBV19 and TRBJ1-6; D is uncertain. CDR1 is LNHDA and CDR2 is SQIVND in the germline V gene (reference sequence). V lost 5 bases and J 6 bases, leaving 11 bases between the germline ends. This CDR3 region has 14 residues. CDR3 sequence: CASSGEDGNSPLHF. The CDR3 coding sequence is TGTGCCAGTAGTGGGGAGGATGGTAATTCACCCCTCCACTTT.

This chain links TRBV6-5 with TRBJ2-7; TRBD1 agrees at 7 bases. Unmatched junction bases numbered 7, after V lost 6 bases and J lost 2 bases. There are 14 residues in the CDR3. The V gene's germline CDR1 is MNHEY and CDR2 SVGAGI. CDR3 sequence: CASRQGPPPYEQYF. In nucleotides, the CDR3 is TGTGCCAGCAGACAGGGGCCCCCTCCCTACGAGCAGTACTTC.

The chain joins TRBV6-2 or TRBV6-3 to TRBJ1-1, with a tentative D call TRBD1 (5 bases). V was shortened by 4 bases and J by 3 bases, with 18 bases between the two germline ends. Germline V lookup: CDR1 MNHEY, CDR2 SVGEGT. The CDR3 spans 16 residues. The CDR3 region has the DNA TGTGCCAGCAGTTCAGGTCGGGGGGTCCGAGACACTGAAGCTTTCTTT. Translation: CASSSGRGVRDTEAFF.

The chain joins TRBV29-1 to TRBJ1-1; a weak D match, TRBD1 (6 bases). Germline V gene sequence: CDR1 SQVTM, CDR2 ANQGSEA. CDR3 length equals 16 residues. Trimming shortened V by 3 bases and J by 3 bases, and 20 bases separated the two germline ends. CDR3 in DNA: TGCAGCGTTGATAAGGGGGTCGTATTAGGGGACACTGAAGCTTTCTTT. Translated, it gives CSVDKGVVLGDTEAFF.

The J gene is TRBJ2-1, the V gene TRBV20-1; D gene uncertain. V lost 4 bases, J lost 6 bases, and 7 bases lay in between. The CDR3 loop spans 11 amino acids. Germline CDR1 DFQATT, CDR2 SNEGSKA (reference sequence). CDR3 DNA sequence: TGCAGTGCTACCCGAGCCAATGAGCAGTTCTTC. As protein: CSATRANEQFF.

Here the CDR3 DNA reads TGTGCCAGCAGCCAGCCGGGTACAGGGAGGGGGTATGGCTACACCTTC. It encodes CASSQPGTGRGYGYTF. The chain links TRBV4-2 to TRBJ1-2, with TRBD1 as a possible D gene (6 bases). The germline V gene encodes CDR1 LGHNA and CDR2 YNFKEQ. V was trimmed by 3 bases and J by 5 bases, leaving 19 bases between them. This CDR3 is 16 amino acids long.

The J gene is TRBJ2-5, the V gene TRBV27; 16 nucleotides match TRBD2. V lost 2 bases to trimming and J lost 2 bases; unmatched junction nucleotides: 5. From germline, CDR1 is MNHEY and CDR2 SMNVEV (reference sequence). CDR3 length: 18 amino acids. The CDR3 here is CASSLRGLAGGWQETQYF. Here the CDR3 DNA reads TGTGCCAGCAGTTTAAGGGGACTAGCGGGAGGGTGGCAAGAGACCCAGTACTTC.

The rearrangement joins TRBV9 to TRBJ1-4; TRBD1 matches at 10 bases. After removal of 3 bases from V and 5 bases from J, the junction contained 7 bases not matched to a gene. Germline CDR1 and CDR2: SGDLS and YYNGEE. The CDR3 is made up of 16 amino acids. The CDR3 DNA sequence: TGTGCCAGCAGCGCCCTCCCGGGACAGGGGAATGAAAAACTGTTTTTT. It is translated as CASSALPGQGNEKLFF. Supplemented by reference TRBV9 and TRBJ1-4, the full variable domain reads DSGVTQTPKHLITATGQRVTLRCSPRSGDLSVYWYQQSLDQGLQFLIQYYNGEERAKGNILERFSAQQFPDLHSELNLSSLELGDSALYFCASSALPGQGNEKLFFGSGTQLSVL.

The V gene is TRBV6-5, the J gene TRBJ1-2; 8 positions match TRBD1. The CDR3 has 13 amino acids. V shed 8 bases and J 1 base; nucleotides not matched to a gene: 3. The germline V gene encodes CDR1 MNHEY and CDR2 SVGAGI. CDR3 sequence: CASGQGRNYGYTF. The CDR3 DNA reads as TGTGCCAGCGGACAGGGTCGTAACTATGGCTACACCTTC.

This clone was detected once. The chain couples TRBV28 to TRBJ2-7; D is perhaps TRBD1 (7 bases). Between the trimmed V and J ends, which lost 5 bases and 6 bases, there was a span of 14 bases. CDR3 size: 13 residues. Germline CDR1 and CDR2: MDHEN and SYDVKM. CDR3 amino acids: CASSARQGGEQYV. CDR3 DNA sequence: TGTGCCAGCAGTGCCCGACAGGGAGGCGAGCAGTACGTC.

This chain connects TRBV5-5 to TRBJ2-7; TRBD2 aligns across 10 bases. V lost 0 bases, J lost 3 bases, and 9 bases stayed unmatched. The germline gives CDR1 SGHKS, CDR2 YYEKEE (reference sequence). The CDR3 totals 17 residues. CDR3 sequence reads: CASSLEESSGGLYEQYV. Written as DNA, the CDR3 is TGTGCCAGCAGCTTGGAAGAGTCTAGCGGGGGCCTCTACGAGCAGTACGTC.

This clone was detected only a few times. J is TRBJ1-3 and V is TRBV28, with D perhaps TRBD1 (5 bases). The CDR3 sequence is 17 residues long. The V and J ends lost 3 bases and 0 bases respectively, with 15 bases between them. The germline V gene encodes CDR1 MDHEN and CDR2 SYDVKM. CDR3 region: CASSFKGQVSSGNTIYF. In nucleotides, the CDR3 is TGTGCCAGCAGTTTTAAGGGGCAGGTCAGCTCTGGAAACACCATATATTTT.

This sequence joins TRBV7-9 and TRBJ2-7, with a weak D call TRBD2 (5 bases). Germline lookup yields CDR1 SEHNR and CDR2 FQNEAQ (reference sequence). Trimming shortened V by 3 bases and J by 0 bases, and 9 bases separated the two germline ends. CDR3 length: 14 residues. CDR3 region: CASSFLGGSYEQYF. The CDR3 DNA reads as TGTGCCAGCAGCTTTCTCGGAGGCTCCTACGAGCAGTACTTC.

This clone has only one observation. The rearrangement joins TRBV5-1 to TRBJ1-6; weak D call: TRBD1 (5 bases). The germline V and J ends were trimmed by 7 bases and 7 bases, with 12 bases remaining between them. The CDR3 covers 13 residues. Germline CDR1 SGHRS, CDR2 YFSETQ. CDR3 DNA sequence: TGCGCCAGCGGGGTGGACACCAATTCACCCCTCCACTTT. Translated: CASGVDTNSPLHF.